The 26 T cell receptor beta chains listed next were all sequenced from one sample in a study of neurological immune-mediated disorders. TCRdb reprocessed the 5' RACE reads via MiXCR and lists one record per CDR3 protein. The table records about 50,000 distinct CDR3 sequences, 16% of them present only once. The sequenced sample consisted of PBMCs. Receptors originate from a man in his sixties in good health.

This clonotype occurred many times. Written as DNA, the CDR3 is TGTGCCAGCAGTTACTCGATTGCGGCAGATACGCAGTATTTT. Protein sequence: CASSYSIAADTQYF. The chain recombines TRBV6-6 with TRBJ2-3; no clear D. The germline V gene encodes CDR1 MNHNY and CDR2 SVGAGI (reference sequence). V lost 0 bases to trimming and J lost 4 bases, with 8 bases between them. The CDR3 sequence is 14 residues long.

This clonotype showed up many times. The J gene is TRBJ1-5, the V gene TRBV20-1, with D hard to call. This CDR3 contains 16 residues. Trimming removed 5 bases from V and 0 bases from J, with 17 bases in between. The germline V gene encodes CDR1 DFQATT and CDR2 SNEGSKA (reference sequence). DNA for the CDR3: TGCAGTGCTCCGAGAGCGGCAGGTTATAGCAATCAGCCCCAGCATTTT. Its translation is CSAPRAAGYSNQPQHF.

This clonotype came up many times. The rearrangement joins TRBV4-3 to TRBJ2-3; unclear D gene. Germline V gene data show CDR1 as LGHNA and CDR2 as YSLEER. The V end lost 1 base, the J end lost 3 bases, and 17 bases lay between the germline ends. The length of the CDR3 is 17 residues. CDR3 in amino acids: CASSQGGVSWSTDTQYF. The CDR3 DNA sequence: TGCGCCAGCAGCCAAGGTGGGGTCAGCTGGTCGACAGATACGCAGTATTTT.

This rearrangement joins TRBV5-1 to TRBJ2-1, with no clear D. Trimming removed 4 bases from V and 7 bases from J, with 15 bases in between. Germline V gives CDR1 SGHRS, CDR2 YFSETQ. The CDR3 contains 14 residues. The CDR3 protein is CASSHPSDGNEQFF. CDR3 in DNA: TGCGCCAGCAGCCACCCATCCGATGGGAATGAGCAGTTCTTC.

On this clonotype itself: A clone one base away is much larger, so this may be a read error. The chain recombines TRBV20-1 with TRBJ1-1; D not resolved. Germline V CDR1 and CDR2: DFQATT, SNEGSKA (reference sequence). The CDR3 is made up of 12 amino acids. The CDR3 protein is CSASHGNTDAFF. In DNA, the CDR3 is TGCAGTGCTAGTCACGGGAACACTGACGCTTTCTTT.

The sample holds many counts of this clonotype. The genes are TRBV15 and TRBJ2-7; 7 bases map to TRBD1. Germline V gene sequence: CDR1 LNHNV, CDR2 YYDKDF (reference sequence). CDR3 size: 14 residues. Trimming cost V 3 bases and J 3 bases; bases outside gene matches: 5. The CDR3 nucleotides read TGTGCCACCAGCAGTGGACAGGTCTTCTACGAGCAGTACTTC. Residues: CATSSGQVFYEQYF.

This clonotype was counted at least ten times. This chain links TRBV5-5 with TRBJ2-7; maybe TRBD1 (5 bases). Trimming took 6 bases from V and 3 from J, leaving 10 bases between them. CDR1 and CDR2 (germline): SGHKS, YYEKEE (reference sequence). There are 12 residues in the CDR3. The CDR3 nucleotides are TGTGCCAGCACCACGGACATCTACGAGCAGTACTTC. Its protein product is CASTTDIYEQYF.

This clonotype has just one count. The chain employs TRBV14 and TRBJ2-4, with 7 bases aligning to TRBD1. The CDR3 covers 16 residues. CDR1 SGHDN and CDR2 FVKESK come from the germline V gene. V lost 2 bases, J lost 4 bases, and 8 bases stayed unmatched. The CDR3: CASSQNPRDSKNIQYF. CDR3 nucleotides: TGTGCCAGCAGCCAAAACCCCCGGGACAGTAAAAACATTCAGTACTTC.

This clonotype was detected many times. The chain joins TRBV5-1 to TRBJ1-1; 8 bases align to TRBD1. V trimming: 3 bases; J trimming: 0 bases; junction bases outside the gene matches: 4. The CDR3 has 15 residues. Germline V gene data show CDR1 as SGHRS and CDR2 as YFSETQ. CDR3 region: CASSWGDRLNTEAFF. CDR3 nucleotides: TGCGCCAGCAGCTGGGGGGACAGGTTGAACACTGAAGCTTTCTTT.

This clonotype was found many times. The chain has TRBV29-1 and TRBJ2-1, with 11 bases lining up with TRBD2. The J segment lost 6 bases and the V segment lost 7 bases, leaving 2 bases of the junction unmatched. This CDR3 is built from 12 residues. CDR1 SQVTM and CDR2 ANQGSEA come from the germline V gene. The CDR3 region is CSGLAGSNEQFF. In nucleotides, the CDR3 is TGCAGCGGACTAGCGGGGAGCAATGAGCAGTTCTTC.

The chain couples TRBV28 to TRBJ2-6; 11 nucleotides line up with TRBD1. Germline CDR1 MDHEN, CDR2 SYDVKM. CDR3 length: 19 residues. V lost 4 bases and J lost 0; bases outside the gene matches: 8. CDR3 nucleotides: TGTGCCAGCAGTTCAAATCCGGGACAGGGGGGCTCTGGGGCCAACGTCCTGACTTTC. Amino acids: CASSSNPGQGGSGANVLTF.

At least ten counts were recorded for this clonotype. The V gene is TRBV14, the J gene TRBJ2-1, with TRBD2 matching 7 bases. The germline gives CDR1 SGHDN, CDR2 FVKESK. V trimming: 0 bases; J trimming: 12 bases; junction bases outside the gene matches: 5. The CDR3 loop spans 13 amino acids. CDR3 coding DNA: TGTGCCAGCAGCCAAGATCCGGGGGGAGGGCAGTTCTTC. Its protein is CASSQDPGGGQFF.

This clonotype was counted many times. This chain uses TRBV20-1 with TRBJ2-3; 10 bases map to TRBD2. From germline, CDR1 is DFQATT and CDR2 SNEGSKA (reference sequence). V was pared by 0 bases and J by 2 bases, with 20 bases of the junction left unmatched. The CDR3 is 21 amino acids. CDR3 sequence reads: CSARERARPSGRRPSTDTQYF. DNA for the CDR3: TGCAGTGCTAGAGAGCGAGCCCGGCCTAGCGGGAGACGTCCCTCCACAGATACGCAGTATTTT.

Sample share makes this clonotype medium-sized. V is TRBV27 and J is TRBJ2-3, with D tentatively TRBD2 (5 bases). The CDR3 consists of 12 residues. The germline gives CDR1 MNHEY, CDR2 SMNVEV (reference sequence). Trimming stripped 6 bases from V and 6 bases from J, with 10 bases between. The CDR3 nucleotides read TGTGCCAGCAGCCCGAGGGATGATACGCAGTATTTT. Translating gives CASSPRDDTQYF.

At least ten counts were recorded for this clonotype. J is TRBJ2-7 and V is TRBV7-8, with 10 bases identical to TRBD1. V shed 1 base, J shed 4 bases, and the junction held 10 bases outside the gene matches. The CDR3 loop spans 17 amino acids. The germline V gene has CDR1 SGHVS and CDR2 FQNEAQ. This CDR3 reads CASSLVFGTGDSYEQYF. CDR3 DNA: TGTGCCAGCAGCTTAGTATTTGGGACAGGGGATAGTTACGAGCAGTACTTC.

The chain uses TRBV12-3 or TRBV12-4 and TRBJ1-5; D is undetermined. The CDR3 length is 12 residues. Trimming cost V 7 bases and J 3 bases, with 7 bases left between them. The CDR3 region has the DNA TGTGCCAGCACTAACAACAATCAGCCCCAGCATTTT. Amino acids: CASTNNNQPQHF.

Here the CDR3 reads CASSQGGRWSGETQYF. CDR3 nucleotides: TGTGCCAGCAGCCAAGGGGGGAGATGGTCGGGAGAGACCCAGTACTTC. The chain links TRBV2 to TRBJ2-5; tentatively, D is TRBD1 or TRBD2 (6 bases each). Germline lookup yields CDR1 SNHLY and CDR2 FYNNEI. Trimming took 6 bases from V and 4 from J, leaving 21 bases between them. The CDR3 length is 16 residues.

This clonotype was recorded at least ten times. The chain is built from TRBV20-1 and TRBJ2-1; D is perhaps TRBD2 (6 bases). V was trimmed by 2 bases and J by 3 bases, leaving 17 bases between them. The CDR3 has 16 residues. Germline V gives CDR1 DFQATT, CDR2 SNEGSKA (reference sequence). The chain's CDR3 is CSARRGTNLFYNEQFF. The DNA of the CDR3 is TGCAGTGCTAGACGGGGGACGAATCTCTTCTACAATGAGCAGTTCTTC.

The CDR3 spells CASSLGMQTQYF. In DNA form, the CDR3 reads TGTGCCAGCAGTCTGGGGATGCAGACCCAGTACTTC. This chain joins TRBV25-1 and TRBJ2-5; D gene uncertain. The V and J ends lost 5 bases and 6 bases respectively, with 10 bases between them. Germline values: CDR1 MGHDK, CDR2 SYGVNS. The CDR3 consists of 12 residues.

The table lists this clonotype with many counts. V and J are TRBV5-1 and TRBJ2-2, with unresolved D. Per germline, CDR1 SGHRS and CDR2 YFSETQ. Trimming took off 0 bases at V and 4 bases at J, with 7 bases between the two ends. This CDR3 is built from 14 residues. The CDR3, as DNA: TGCGCCAGCAGCTTGGACGGCCTCACCGGGGAGCTGTTTTTT. It codes for CASSLDGLTGELFF. Variable domain in full (rest from reference TRBV5-1 and TRBJ2-2): KAGVTQTPRYLIKTRGQQVTLSCSPISGHRSVSWYQQTPGQGLQFLFEYFSETQRNKGNFPGRFSGRQFSNSRSEMNVSTLELGDSALYLCASSLDGLTGELFFGEGSRLTVL.

This clonotype was seen many times. V and J are TRBV5-6 and TRBJ1-5; D possibly corresponds to TRBD1 (6 bases). The CDR3 contains 13 residues. Germline V lookup: CDR1 SGHDT, CDR2 YYEEEE. V was cut by 4 bases and J by 6 bases, with 11 bases left in between. The CDR3 region is CASSQGPGQPQHF. The CDR3, as DNA: TGTGCCAGCAGCCAGGGGCCGGGTCAGCCCCAGCATTTT. The variable domain in full, with the rest retrieved from reference TRBV5-6 and TRBJ1-5, is DAGVTQSPTHLIKTRGQQVTLRCSPKSGHDTVSWYQQALGQGPQFIFQYYEEEERQRGNFPDRFSGHQFPNYSSELNVNALLLGDSALYLCASSQGPGQPQHFGDGTRLSIL.

This chain joins TRBV5-1 and TRBJ2-3; no clear D gene. V dropped 6 bases and J dropped 6 bases, with 14 bases sitting between them. The CDR3 is 13 residues long. Germline V gene sequence: CDR1 SGHRS, CDR2 YFSETQ. The CDR3 sequence is CASIESIGDTQYF. The CDR3 nucleotides are TGCGCCAGCATCGAGTCTATAGGGGATACGCAGTATTTT.

The sample holds many counts of this clonotype. The CDR3 nucleotides are TGTGCCAGCAGCTCTACGGCCTCTGGAAACACCATATATTTT. Its translation: CASSSTASGNTIYF. V usage is TRBV7-6 and J usage is TRBJ1-3; D is unresolved. Germline CDR1 is SGHVS and CDR2 is FNYEAQ. With 4 bases removed from V and 0 bases from J, the gap between germline ends came to 7 bases. This CDR3 region has 14 residues.

Many counts were recorded for this clonotype. This chain uses TRBV5-6 with TRBJ2-7; 8 bases align to TRBD2. CDR3 length: 15 residues. V shed 0 bases and J 0 bases; nucleotides not matched to a gene: 2. CDR1 and CDR2 (germline): SGHDT, YYEEEE. The CDR3 is CASSLVGLASYEQYF. The CDR3 DNA reads TGTGCCAGCAGCTTGGTAGGACTAGCCTCCTACGAGCAGTACTTC.

J is TRBJ2-3 and V is TRBV20-1; perhaps TRBD1 as D (5 bases). The J call may not be correct, given that the DNA end is closer to TRBJ1-5. CDR3 length equals 16 residues. Germline CDR1 and CDR2: DFQATT and SNEGSKA (reference sequence). CDR3 DNA: TGCAGTGCTAGATATCTGGGGCGGGAGGGAGGCGATACGCAGCATTTT. This gives the protein CSARYLGREGGDTQHF.

This clonotype was counted at least ten times. The CDR3 reads CASSSRTSGSSYNEQFF. The CDR3 nucleotides are TGTGCCAGCAGCTCGCGGACTAGCGGGAGCTCCTACAATGAGCAGTTCTTC. The chain combines TRBV11-2 with TRBJ2-1, with 13 bases fitting TRBD2. This CDR3 is built from 17 residues. V lost 4 bases, J lost 0 bases, and 3 bases stayed unmatched. The germline V gene encodes CDR1 SGHAT and CDR2 FQNNGV.